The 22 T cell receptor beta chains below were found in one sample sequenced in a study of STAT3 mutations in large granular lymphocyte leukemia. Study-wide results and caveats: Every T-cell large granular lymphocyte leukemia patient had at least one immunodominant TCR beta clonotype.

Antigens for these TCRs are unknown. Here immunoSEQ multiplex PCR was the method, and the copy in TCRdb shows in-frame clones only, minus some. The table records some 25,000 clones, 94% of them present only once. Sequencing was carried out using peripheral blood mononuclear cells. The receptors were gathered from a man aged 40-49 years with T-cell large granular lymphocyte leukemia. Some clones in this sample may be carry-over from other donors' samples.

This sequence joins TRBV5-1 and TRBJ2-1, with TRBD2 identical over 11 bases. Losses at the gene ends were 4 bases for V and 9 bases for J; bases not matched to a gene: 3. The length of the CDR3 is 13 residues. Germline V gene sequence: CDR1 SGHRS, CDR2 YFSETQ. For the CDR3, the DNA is TGCGCCAGCAGCGTTACTAGCGGGGGTGAGCAGTTCTTC. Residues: CASSVTSGGEQFF.

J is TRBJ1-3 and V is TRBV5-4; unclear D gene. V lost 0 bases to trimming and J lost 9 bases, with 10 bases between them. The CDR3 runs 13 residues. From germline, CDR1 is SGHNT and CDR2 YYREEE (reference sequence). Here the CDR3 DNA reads TGTGCCAGCAGCTTGGCGGGCGGGGTCACCATATATTTT. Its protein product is CASSLAGGVTIYF.

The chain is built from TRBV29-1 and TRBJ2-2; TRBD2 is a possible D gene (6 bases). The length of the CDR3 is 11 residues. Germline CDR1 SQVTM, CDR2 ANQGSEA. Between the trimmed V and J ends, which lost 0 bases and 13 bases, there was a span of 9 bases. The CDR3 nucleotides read TGCAGCGTTGAAGAAATGGGAGGGCTGTTTTTT. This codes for CSVEEMGGLFF.

The CDR3 here is CASSWDIENTEAFF. The CDR3 DNA sequence: TGTGCCAGCAGCTGGGACATAGAGAACACTGAAGCTTTCTTT. This sequence joins TRBV7-8 and TRBJ1-1; TRBD1 might be the D (6 bases). CDR1 and CDR2 (germline): SGHVS, FQNEAQ. Trimming took 4 bases from V and 1 from J, leaving 10 bases between them. This CDR3 region has 14 residues.

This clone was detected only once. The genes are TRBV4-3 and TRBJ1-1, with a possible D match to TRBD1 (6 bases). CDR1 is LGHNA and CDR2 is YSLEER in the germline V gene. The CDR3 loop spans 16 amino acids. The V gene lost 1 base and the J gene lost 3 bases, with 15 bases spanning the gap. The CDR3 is CASSQGTGIQDTEAFF. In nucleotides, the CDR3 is TGCGCCAGCAGCCAAGGCACAGGGATTCAGGACACTGAAGCTTTCTTT.

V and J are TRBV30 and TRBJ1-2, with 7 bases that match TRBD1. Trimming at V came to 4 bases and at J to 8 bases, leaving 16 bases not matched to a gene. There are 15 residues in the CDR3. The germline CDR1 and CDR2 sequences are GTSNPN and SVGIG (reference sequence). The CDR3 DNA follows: TGTGCCTGGACCTCAGGGGGTTTTGGGACGCGGGGCTACACCTTC. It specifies CAWTSGGFGTRGYTF.

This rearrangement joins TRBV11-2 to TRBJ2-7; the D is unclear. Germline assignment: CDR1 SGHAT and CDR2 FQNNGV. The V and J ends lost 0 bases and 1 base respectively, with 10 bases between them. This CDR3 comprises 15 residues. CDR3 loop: CASSLDSQPSYEQYF. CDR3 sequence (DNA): TGTGCCAGCAGCTTAGACAGCCAACCTTCCTACGAGCAGTACTTC.

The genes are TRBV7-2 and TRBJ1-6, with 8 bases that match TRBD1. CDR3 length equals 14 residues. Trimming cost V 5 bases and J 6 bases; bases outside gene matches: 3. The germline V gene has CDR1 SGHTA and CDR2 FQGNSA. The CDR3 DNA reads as TGTGCCAGCAGCCCGACAGGGGTTAATTCACCCCTCCACTTT. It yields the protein CASSPTGVNSPLHF.

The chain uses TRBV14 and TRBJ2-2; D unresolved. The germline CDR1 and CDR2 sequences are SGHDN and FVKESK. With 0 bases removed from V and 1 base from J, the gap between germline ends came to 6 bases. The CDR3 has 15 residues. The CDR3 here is CASSQEAGNTGELFF. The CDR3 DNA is TGTGCCAGCAGCCAAGAGGCAGGGAACACCGGGGAGCTGTTTTTT.

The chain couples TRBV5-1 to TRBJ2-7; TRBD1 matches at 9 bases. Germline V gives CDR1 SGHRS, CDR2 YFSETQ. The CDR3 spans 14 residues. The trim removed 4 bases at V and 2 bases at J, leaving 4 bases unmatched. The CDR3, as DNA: TGCGCCAGCAGCATACGGACAGGGGCCTACGAGCAGTACTTC. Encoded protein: CASSIRTGAYEQYF.

CDR3 region: CASSPWGAGAGETQYF. The CDR3 DNA is TGTGCCAGCAGCCCCTGGGGAGCGGGGGCTGGAGAGACCCAGTACTTC. The rearrangement links TRBV5-4 to TRBJ2-5; 8 bases agree with TRBD2. V lost 4 bases to trimming and J lost 4 bases; unmatched junction nucleotides: 12. Germline values: CDR1 SGHNT, CDR2 YYREEE (reference sequence). The CDR3 is 16 residues long.

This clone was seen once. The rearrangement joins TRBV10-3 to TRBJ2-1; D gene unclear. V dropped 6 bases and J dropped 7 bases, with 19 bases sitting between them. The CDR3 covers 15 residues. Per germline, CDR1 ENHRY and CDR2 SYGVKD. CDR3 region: CAIRDRVQRGNEQFF. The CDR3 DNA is TGTGCCATCAGGGACCGGGTCCAACGTGGAAATGAGCAGTTCTTC.

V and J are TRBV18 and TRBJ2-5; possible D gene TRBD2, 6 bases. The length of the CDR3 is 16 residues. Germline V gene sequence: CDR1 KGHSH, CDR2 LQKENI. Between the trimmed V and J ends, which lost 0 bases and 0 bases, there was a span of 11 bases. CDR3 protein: CASSPPLGLNQETQYF. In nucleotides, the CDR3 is TGTGCCAGCTCACCACCGTTAGGACTAAACCAAGAGACCCAGTACTTC. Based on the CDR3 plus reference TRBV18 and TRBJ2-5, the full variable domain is NAGVMQNPRHLVRRRGQEARLRCSPMKGHSHVYWYRQLPEEGLKFMVYLQKENIIDESGMPKERFSAEFPKEGPSILRIQQVVRGDSAAYFCASSPPLGLNQETQYFGPGTRLLVL.

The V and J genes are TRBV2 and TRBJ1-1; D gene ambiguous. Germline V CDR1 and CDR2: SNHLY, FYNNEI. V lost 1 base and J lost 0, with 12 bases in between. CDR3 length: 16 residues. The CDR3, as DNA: TGTGCCAGCAGTGAAGAAGACACAACCATGAACACTGAAGCTTTCTTT. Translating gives CASSEEDTTMNTEAFF.

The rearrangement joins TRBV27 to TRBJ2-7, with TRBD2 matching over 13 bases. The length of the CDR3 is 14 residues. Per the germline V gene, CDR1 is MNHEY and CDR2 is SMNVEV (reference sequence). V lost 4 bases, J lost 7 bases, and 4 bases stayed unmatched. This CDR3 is CASSSGTSGVEQYF. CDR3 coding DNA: TGTGCCAGCAGTTCCGGGACTAGCGGGGTGGAGCAGTACTTC.

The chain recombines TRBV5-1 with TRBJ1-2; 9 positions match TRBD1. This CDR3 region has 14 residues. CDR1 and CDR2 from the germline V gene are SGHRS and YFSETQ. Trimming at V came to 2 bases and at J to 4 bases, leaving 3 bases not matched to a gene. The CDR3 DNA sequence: TGCGCCAGCAGCTTCGAGGACAGGGGCTATGGCTACACCTTC. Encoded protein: CASSFEDRGYGYTF.

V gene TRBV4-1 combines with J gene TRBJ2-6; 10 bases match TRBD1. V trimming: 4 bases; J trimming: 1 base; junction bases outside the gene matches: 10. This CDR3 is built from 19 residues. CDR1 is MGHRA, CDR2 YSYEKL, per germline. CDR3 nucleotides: TGCGCCAGCAGCCGAGACCCGGGACAGGGGTTGTCTGGGGCCAACGTCCTGACTTTC. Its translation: CASSRDPGQGLSGANVLTF.

DNA of the CDR3: TGTGCCAGTAGGGGGGCGACTGGAAACACCATATATTTT. This gives the protein CASRGATGNTIYF. The V and J genes are TRBV7-9 and TRBJ1-3; D may be TRBD1 (6 bases). CDR3 length: 13 amino acids. CDR1 and CDR2 from the germline V gene are SEHNR and FQNEAQ (reference sequence). Trimming took off 9 bases at V and 2 bases at J, with 11 bases between the two ends.

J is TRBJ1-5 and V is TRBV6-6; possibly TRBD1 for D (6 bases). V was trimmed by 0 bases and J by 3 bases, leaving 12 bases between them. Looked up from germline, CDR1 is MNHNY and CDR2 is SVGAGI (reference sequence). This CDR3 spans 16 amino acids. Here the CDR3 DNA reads TGTGCCAGCAGTTACTCATCAGGGGCTCTCAATCAGCCCCAGCATTTT. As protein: CASSYSSGALNQPQHF.

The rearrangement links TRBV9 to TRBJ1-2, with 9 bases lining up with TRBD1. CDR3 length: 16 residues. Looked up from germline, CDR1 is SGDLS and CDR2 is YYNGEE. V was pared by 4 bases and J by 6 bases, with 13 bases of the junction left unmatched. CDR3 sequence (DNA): TGTGCCAGCAGCTCTAGAGGACAGGGGCTCATGGATGGCTACACCTTC. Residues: CASSSRGQGLMDGYTF.

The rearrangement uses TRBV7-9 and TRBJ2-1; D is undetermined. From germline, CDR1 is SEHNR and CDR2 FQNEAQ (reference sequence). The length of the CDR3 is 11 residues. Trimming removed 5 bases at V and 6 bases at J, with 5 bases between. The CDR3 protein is CASSDSNEQFF. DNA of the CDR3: TGTGCCAGCAGCGATAGCAATGAGCAGTTCTTC. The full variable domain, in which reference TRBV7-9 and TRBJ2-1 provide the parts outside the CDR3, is DTGVSQNPRHKITKRGQNVTFRCDPISEHNRLYWYRQTLGQGPEFLTYFQNEAQLEKSRLLSDRFSAERPKGSFSTLEIQRTEQGDSAMYLCASSDSNEQFFGPGTRLTVL.

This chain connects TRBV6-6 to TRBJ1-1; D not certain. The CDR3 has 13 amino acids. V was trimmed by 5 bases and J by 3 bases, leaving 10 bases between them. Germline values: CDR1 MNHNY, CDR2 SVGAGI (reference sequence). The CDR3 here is CASSAPRHTEAFF. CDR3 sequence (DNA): TGTGCCAGCAGTGCCCCTAGGCACACTGAAGCTTTCTTT.